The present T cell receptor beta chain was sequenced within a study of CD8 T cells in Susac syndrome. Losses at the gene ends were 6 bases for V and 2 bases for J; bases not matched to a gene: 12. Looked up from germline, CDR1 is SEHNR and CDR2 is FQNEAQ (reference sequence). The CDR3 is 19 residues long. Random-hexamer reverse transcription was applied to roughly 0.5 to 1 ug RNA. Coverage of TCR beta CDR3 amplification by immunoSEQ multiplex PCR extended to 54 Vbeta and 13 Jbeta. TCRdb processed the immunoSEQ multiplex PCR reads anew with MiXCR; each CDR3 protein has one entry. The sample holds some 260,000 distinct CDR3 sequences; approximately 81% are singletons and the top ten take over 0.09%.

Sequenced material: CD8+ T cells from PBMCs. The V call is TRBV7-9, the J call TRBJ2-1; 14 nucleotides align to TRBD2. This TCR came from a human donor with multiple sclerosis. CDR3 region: CASRTSGTSGSLTYNEQFF. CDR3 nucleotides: TGTGCCAGCAGAACCTCCGGGACTAGCGGGAGTTTGACCTACAATGAGCAGTTCTTC.